This section outlines one T cell receptor beta chain sequence together with its context. One junction end disagrees with the germline gene, perhaps due to a read error. The entry originates in a study of CD8 T cells in Susac syndrome. The CDR3 length is 13 residues. Germline CDR1 SGHRS, CDR2 YFSETQ. Sequencing of TCR beta was performed on blood CD8+ and CD4+ T cells. While CD8+ and CD4+ T cells were isolated negatively, TEMRA cells were enriched by FACS. Random hexamers primed reverse transcription of about 0.45 to 1 ug RNA. By means of immunoSEQ multiplex PCR, TCR beta CDR3 spanning 54 Vbeta and 13 Jbeta underwent amplification. TCRdb itself ran the immunoSEQ multiplex PCR reads through MiXCR, one entry per CDR3 protein. This table has almost 450,000 distinct CDR3 sequences, 85% appearing once.

The origin of this receptor is a human donor with multiple sclerosis. Sequenced material: CD8+ T cells from PBMCs. V gene TRBV5-1 combines with J gene TRBJ2-7, with 8 bases identical to TRBD2. CDR3 sequence (DNA): TGTGCCAGCAGTTGGGGACTAGACTACGAGCAGTACTTC. Amino acids: CASSWGLDYEQYF.